This T cell receptor (beta chain) was captured in a study of T cells in Graves' hyperthyroidism and ophthalmopathy. Study observations and caveats: Ophthalmopathy was identified by the model a median approximately six months ahead of onset.

The investigators amplified TCR beta CDR3 regions from RNA transcripts. Primed by the HTBI set, a first-round RT-PCR was run on the TCR CDR3. TCRdb reanalysed the multiplex PCR reads using MiXCR and keeps one entry per CDR3 protein. Of over 150,000 distinct CDR3 sequences in the sample, around 16% were seen once. The table lists this clonotype with many counts. The antigen is unknown. The study enrolled patients aged 18 to 65 with newly diagnosed hyperthyroidism of under 2 months' duration. This receptor was taken from a woman in her 50s with Graves' hyperthyroidism. Sequences were obtained from blood.

CDR3: CASRRQLNTEAFF. The DNA for the CDR3 is TGTGCCAGCAGACGACAATTGAACACTGAAGCTTTCTTT. The V and J genes are TRBV6-1 and TRBJ1-1, with no clear D. V was shortened by 6 bases and J by 0 bases, with 8 bases between the two germline ends. The CDR3 contains 13 residues. Germline CDR1 is MNHNS and CDR2 is SASEGT.